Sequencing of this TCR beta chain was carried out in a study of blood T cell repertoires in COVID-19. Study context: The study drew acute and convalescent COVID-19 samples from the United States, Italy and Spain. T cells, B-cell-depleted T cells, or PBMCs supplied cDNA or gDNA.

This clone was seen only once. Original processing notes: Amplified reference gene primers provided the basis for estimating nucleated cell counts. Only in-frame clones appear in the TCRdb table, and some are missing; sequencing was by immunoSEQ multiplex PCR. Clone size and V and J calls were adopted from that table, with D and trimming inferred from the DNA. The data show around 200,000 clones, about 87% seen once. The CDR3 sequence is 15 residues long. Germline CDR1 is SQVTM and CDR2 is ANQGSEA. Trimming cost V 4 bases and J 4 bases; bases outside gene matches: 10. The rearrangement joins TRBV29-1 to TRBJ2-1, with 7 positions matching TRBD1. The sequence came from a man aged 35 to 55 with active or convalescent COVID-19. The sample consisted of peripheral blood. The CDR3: CSVGYRGRQYNEQFF. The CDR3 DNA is TGCAGCGTTGGTTACAGGGGACGACAATACAATGAGCAGTTCTTC.